These 9 T cell receptor beta chains share one sample of origin, sequenced in a study of human T cells and chemical hapten exposure. TCRdb itself ran the RACE reads through MiXCR, one entry per CDR3 protein. Among around 75,000 distinct CDR3 sequences listed, approximately 10% were seen once. Stated time point: patch test 2, 6 weeks after DPC sensitization. The treatment was: therapeutic diphenylcyclopropenone sensitization with weekly scalp DPC. This sample comprised whole blood, obtained in connection with sensitization to the hapten diphenylcyclopropenone (DPC). Receptor source: a woman aged 50 to 60 with alopecia areata. Some clones in this sample may be carry-over from other donors' samples.

The chain has TRBV11-2 and TRBJ2-3; D is undetermined. Trimming stripped 5 bases from V and 3 bases from J, with 6 bases between. The CDR3 loop spans 12 amino acids. Germline V gene data show CDR1 as SGHAT and CDR2 as FQNNGV. As DNA, the CDR3 is TGTGCCAGCAGCGGGGAAACAGATACGCAGTATTTT. It is translated as CASSGETDTQYF.

V is TRBV20-1 and J is TRBJ2-7; TRBD2 is a possible D gene (6 bases). CDR1 and CDR2 (germline): DFQATT, SNEGSKA (reference sequence). V gave up 3 bases and J gave up 2 bases, with 8 bases separating them. This CDR3 has 12 amino acids. The CDR3 nucleotides are TGCAGTGCTAGGGCGGGACCCTACGAGCAGTACTTC. It encodes CSARAGPYEQYF.

The chain's CDR3 is CASKRGVETQYF. The CDR3 nucleotides are TGTGCCAGCAAGAGGGGAGTAGAGACCCAGTACTTC. V usage is TRBV28 and J usage is TRBJ2-5; either TRBD1 or TRBD2 may fit D (5 bases each). V was pared by 7 bases and J by 4 bases, with 10 bases between. The CDR3 length is 12 residues. CDR1 and CDR2 from the germline V gene are MDHEN and SYDVKM. The full variable domain, completed using reference TRBV28 and TRBJ2-5, is DVKVTQSSRYLVKRTGEKVFLECVQDMDHENMFWYRQDPGLGLRLIYFSYDVKMKEKGDIPEGYSVSREKKERFSLILESASTNQTSMYLCASKRGVETQYFGPGTRLLVL.

This clonotype has at least ten counts. This rearrangement joins TRBV6-2 or TRBV6-3 to TRBJ2-2, with TRBD1 matching over 7 bases. Germline V lookup: CDR1 MNHEY, CDR2 SVGEGT. V gave up 6 bases and J gave up 1 base; unmatched junction bases: 5. The CDR3 extends over 15 amino acids. Written as DNA, the CDR3 is TGTGCCAGCAGCGGACAGGCGATGAACACCGGGGAGCTGTTTTTT. Amino acids: CASSGQAMNTGELFF.

This clonotype was observed at least ten times. The chain recombines TRBV6-5 with TRBJ1-1, with D unresolved. V lost 5 bases to trimming and J lost 5 bases, with 12 bases between them. The CDR3 is 13 residues long. From germline, CDR1 is MNHEY and CDR2 SVGAGI. CDR3 DNA sequence: TGTGCCAGCAGTGGGCCCAGAGGGACTGAAGCTTTCTTT. Translating gives CASSGPRGTEAFF.

This clonotype showed up just a few times. The chain couples TRBV3-1 to TRBJ1-5; D uncertain. CDR1 and CDR2 (germline): LGHDT, YNNKEL (reference sequence). The V and J ends lost 1 base and 8 bases respectively, with 12 bases between them. The CDR3 is made up of 14 amino acids. The CDR3 protein is CASSQGTGSKPQHF. The CDR3 nucleotides read TGTGCCAGCAGCCAAGGGACCGGCTCGAAGCCCCAGCATTTT.

This clonotype was counted many times. The gene calls are TRBV5-1 and TRBJ2-1; D is possibly TRBD1 or TRBD2 (5 bases each). CDR1 is SGHRS and CDR2 is YFSETQ in the germline V gene. The V and J ends lost 0 bases and 7 bases respectively, with 5 bases between them. This CDR3 is built from 12 residues. CDR3 DNA sequence: TGCGCCAGCAGCTTGGGGGGGAATGAGCAGTTCTTC. Its translation is CASSLGGNEQFF.

This clonotype has more than one count but fewer than ten. The V and J genes are TRBV5-1 and TRBJ1-1, with D perhaps matching TRBD1 (5 bases). Between the trimmed V and J ends, which lost 0 bases and 4 bases, there was a span of 10 bases. The length of the CDR3 is 14 residues. Germline loops: CDR1 SGHRS, CDR2 YFSETQ. The CDR3 DNA sequence: TGCGCCAGCAGCTTGGAGGGCCAGGGCACTGAAGCTTTCTTT. The encoded protein is CASSLEGQGTEAFF. The variable domain in full, completed from reference TRBV5-1 and TRBJ1-1, reads KAGVTQTPRYLIKTRGQQVTLSCSPISGHRSVSWYQQTPGQGLQFLFEYFSETQRNKGNFPGRFSGRQFSNSRSEMNVSTLELGDSALYLCASSLEGQGTEAFFGQGTRLTVV.

The chain links TRBV5-1 to TRBJ2-7; perhaps TRBD2 as D (5 bases). Trimming took 2 bases from V and 3 from J, leaving 12 bases between them. The CDR3 sequence is 14 residues long. The germline CDR1 and CDR2 sequences are SGHRS and YFSETQ. The CDR3 DNA is TGCGCCAGCAGCTTTGGAGCGGAGATCTACGAGCAGTACTTC. Translated, it gives CASSFGAEIYEQYF.